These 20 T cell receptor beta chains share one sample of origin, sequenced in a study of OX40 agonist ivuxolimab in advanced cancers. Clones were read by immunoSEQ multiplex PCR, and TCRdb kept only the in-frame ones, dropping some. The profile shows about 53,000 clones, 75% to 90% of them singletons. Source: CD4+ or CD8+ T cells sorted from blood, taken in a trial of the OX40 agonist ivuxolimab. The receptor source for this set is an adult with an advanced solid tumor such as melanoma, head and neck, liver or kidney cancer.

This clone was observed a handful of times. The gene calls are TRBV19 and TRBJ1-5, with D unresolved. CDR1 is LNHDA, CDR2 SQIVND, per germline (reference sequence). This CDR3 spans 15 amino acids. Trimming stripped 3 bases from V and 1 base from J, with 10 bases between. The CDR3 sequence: CASSIFGESNQPQHF. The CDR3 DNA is TGTGCCAGTAGTATTTTCGGGGAGAGCAATCAGCCCCAGCATTTT.

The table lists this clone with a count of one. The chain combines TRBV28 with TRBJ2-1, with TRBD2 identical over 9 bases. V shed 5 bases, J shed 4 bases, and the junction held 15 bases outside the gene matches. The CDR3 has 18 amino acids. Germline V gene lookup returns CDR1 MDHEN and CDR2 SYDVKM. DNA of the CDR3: TGTGCCAGCAGTCCCCGATGGGCTAGCGGGATTACTTACAATGAGCAGTTCTTC. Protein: CASSPRWASGITYNEQFF.

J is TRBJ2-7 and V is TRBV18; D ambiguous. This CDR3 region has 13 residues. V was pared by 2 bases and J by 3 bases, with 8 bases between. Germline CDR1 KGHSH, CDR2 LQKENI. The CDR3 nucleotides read TGTGCCAGCTCACCAGAACACGACTACGAGCAGTACTTC. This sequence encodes CASSPEHDYEQYF. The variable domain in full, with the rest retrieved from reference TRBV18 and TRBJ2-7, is NAGVMQNPRHLVRRRGQEARLRCSPMKGHSHVYWYRQLPEEGLKFMVYLQKENIIDESGMPKERFSAEFPKEGPSILRIQQVVRGDSAAYFCASSPEHDYEQYFGPGTRLTVT.

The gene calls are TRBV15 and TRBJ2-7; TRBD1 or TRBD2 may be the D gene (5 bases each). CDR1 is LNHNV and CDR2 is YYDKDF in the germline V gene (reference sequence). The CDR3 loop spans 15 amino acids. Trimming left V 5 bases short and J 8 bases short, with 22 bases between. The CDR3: CATSRNLRDPGKQYF. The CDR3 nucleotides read TGTGCCACCAGCCGCAACCTCCGGGACCCAGGAAAGCAGTACTTC.

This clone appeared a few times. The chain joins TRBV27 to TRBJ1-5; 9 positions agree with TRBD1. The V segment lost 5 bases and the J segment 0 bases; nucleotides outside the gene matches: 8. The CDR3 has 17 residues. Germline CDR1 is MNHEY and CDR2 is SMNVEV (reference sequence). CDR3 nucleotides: TGTGCCAGCAGTCCCGGGACAGGGCCTTATAGCAATCAGCCCCAGCATTTT. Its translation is CASSPGTGPYSNQPQHF.

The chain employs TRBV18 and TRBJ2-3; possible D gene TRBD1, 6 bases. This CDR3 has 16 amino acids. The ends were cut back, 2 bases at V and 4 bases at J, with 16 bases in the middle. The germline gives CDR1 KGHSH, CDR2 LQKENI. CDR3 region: CASSPIAGVMADTQYF. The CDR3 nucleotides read TGTGCCAGCTCACCAATAGCAGGGGTAATGGCAGATACGCAGTATTTT.

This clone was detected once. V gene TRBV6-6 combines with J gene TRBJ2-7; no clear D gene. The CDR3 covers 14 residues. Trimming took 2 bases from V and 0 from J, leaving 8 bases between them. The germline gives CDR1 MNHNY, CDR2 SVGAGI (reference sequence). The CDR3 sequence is CASSYDGSSYEQYF. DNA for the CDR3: TGTGCCAGCAGTTACGACGGCAGCTCCTACGAGCAGTACTTC.

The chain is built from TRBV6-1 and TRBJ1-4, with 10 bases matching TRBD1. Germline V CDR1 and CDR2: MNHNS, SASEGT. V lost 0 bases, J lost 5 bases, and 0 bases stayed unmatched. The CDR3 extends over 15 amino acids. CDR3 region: CASSEADRGNEKLFF. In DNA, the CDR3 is TGTGCCAGCAGTGAAGCGGACAGGGGGAATGAAAAACTGTTTTTT.

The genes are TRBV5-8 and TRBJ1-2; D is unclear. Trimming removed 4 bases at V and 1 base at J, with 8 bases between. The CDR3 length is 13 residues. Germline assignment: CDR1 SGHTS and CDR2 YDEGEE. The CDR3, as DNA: TGTGCCAGCAGCCCGCGGGATAACTATGGCTACACCTTC. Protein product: CASSPRDNYGYTF. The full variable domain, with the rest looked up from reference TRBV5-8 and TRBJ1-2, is EAGVTQSPTHLIKTRGQQATLRCSPISGHTSVYWYQQALGLGLQFLLWYDEGEERNRGNFPPRFSGRQFPNYSSELNVNALELEDSALYLCASSPRDNYGYTFGSGTRLTVV.

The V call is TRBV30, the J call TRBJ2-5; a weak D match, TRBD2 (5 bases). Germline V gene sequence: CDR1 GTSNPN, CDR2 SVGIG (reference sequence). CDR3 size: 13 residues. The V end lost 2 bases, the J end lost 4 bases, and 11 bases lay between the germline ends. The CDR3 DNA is TGTGCCTGGAGTAGGGAGAGGCGAGAGACCCAGTACTTC. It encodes CAWSRERRETQYF.

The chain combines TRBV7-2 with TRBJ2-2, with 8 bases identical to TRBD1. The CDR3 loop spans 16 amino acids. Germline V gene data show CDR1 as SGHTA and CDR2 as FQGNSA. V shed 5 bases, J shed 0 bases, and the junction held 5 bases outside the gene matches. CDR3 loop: CASSPRTGTNTGELFF. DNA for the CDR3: TGTGCCAGCAGCCCTAGGACAGGGACGAACACCGGGGAGCTGTTTTTT.

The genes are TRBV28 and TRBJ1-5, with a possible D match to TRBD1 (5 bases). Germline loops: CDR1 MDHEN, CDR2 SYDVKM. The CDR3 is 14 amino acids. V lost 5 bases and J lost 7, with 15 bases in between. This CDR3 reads CASSPRDYEQPQHF. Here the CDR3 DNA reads TGTGCCAGCAGTCCCAGGGACTATGAACAGCCCCAGCATTTT.

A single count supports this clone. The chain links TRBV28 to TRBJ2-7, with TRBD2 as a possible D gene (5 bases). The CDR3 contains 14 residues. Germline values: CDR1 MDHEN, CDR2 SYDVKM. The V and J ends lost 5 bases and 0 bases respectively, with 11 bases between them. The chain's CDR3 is CASSLRAGSYEQYF. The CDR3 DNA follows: TGTGCCAGCAGTCTCCGGGCGGGCTCCTACGAGCAGTACTTC. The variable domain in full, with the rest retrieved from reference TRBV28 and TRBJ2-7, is DVKVTQSSRYLVKRTGEKVFLECVQDMDHENMFWYRQDPGLGLRLIYFSYDVKMKEKGDIPEGYSVSREKKERFSLILESASTNQTSMYLCASSLRAGSYEQYFGPGTRLTVT.

The CDR3 region has the DNA TGCGCCAGCAGGGATGGAGATACGCAGTATTTT. It yields the protein CASRDGDTQYF. This chain links TRBV5-1 with TRBJ2-3; no definite D call. The CDR3 has 11 residues. Germline loops: CDR1 SGHRS, CDR2 YFSETQ. V lost 5 bases and J lost 5, with 6 bases in between.

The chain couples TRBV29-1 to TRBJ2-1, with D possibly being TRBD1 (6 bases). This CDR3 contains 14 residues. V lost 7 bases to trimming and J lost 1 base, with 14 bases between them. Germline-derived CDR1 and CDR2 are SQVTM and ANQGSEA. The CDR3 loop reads CSALRGFSYNEQFF. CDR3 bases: TGCAGCGCCCTCAGGGGCTTTTCCTACAATGAGCAGTTCTTC.

CDR3 sequence reads: CASSLSMGIPLSGYGYTF. In nucleotides, the CDR3 is TGTGCCAGCAGTTTATCCATGGGCATTCCTCTATCAGGCTATGGCTACACCTTC. This chain uses TRBV28 with TRBJ1-2; D ambiguous. Trimming took 1 base from V and 4 from J, leaving 22 bases between them. The CDR3 is 18 amino acids. Germline V gene sequence: CDR1 MDHEN, CDR2 SYDVKM.

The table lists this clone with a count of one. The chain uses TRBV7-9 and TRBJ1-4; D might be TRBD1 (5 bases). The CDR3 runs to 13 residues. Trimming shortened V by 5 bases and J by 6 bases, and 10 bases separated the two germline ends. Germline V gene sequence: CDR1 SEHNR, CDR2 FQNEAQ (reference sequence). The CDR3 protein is CASSDQGDEKLFF. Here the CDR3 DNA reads TGTGCCAGCAGCGATCAGGGAGATGAAAAACTGTTTTTT.

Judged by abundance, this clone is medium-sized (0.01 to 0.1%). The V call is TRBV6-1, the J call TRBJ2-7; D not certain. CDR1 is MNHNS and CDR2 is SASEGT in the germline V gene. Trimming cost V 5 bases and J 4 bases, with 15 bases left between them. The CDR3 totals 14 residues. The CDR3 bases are TGTGCCAGCAGTCCCCGGGCCGAAACTTACGAGCAGTACTTC. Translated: CASSPRAETYEQYF.

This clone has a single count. CDR3 DNA: TGTGCCAGCAGGAGGACAGGGTTAACGGACACTGAAGCTTTCTTT. Translation gives CASRRTGLTDTEAFF. J is TRBJ1-1 and V is TRBV6-5, with 8 nucleotides matching TRBD1. Germline V gene data show CDR1 as MNHEY and CDR2 as SVGAGI. Losses at the gene ends were 6 bases for V and 3 bases for J; bases not matched to a gene: 9. The CDR3 spans 15 residues.

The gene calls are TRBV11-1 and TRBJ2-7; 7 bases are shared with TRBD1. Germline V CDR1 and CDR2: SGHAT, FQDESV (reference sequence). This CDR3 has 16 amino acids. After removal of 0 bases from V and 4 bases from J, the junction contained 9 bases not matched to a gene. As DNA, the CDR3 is TGTGCCAGCAGCTTAGCGGGAAAAGGGGGCGCGTACGAGCAGTACTTC. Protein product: CASSLAGKGGAYEQYF.